This TCR beta chain was profiled in a study of cytomegalovirus exposure and HLA in healthy donors. Study observations and caveats: Exclusion applied to some V segments, including TRBV6-2 and TRBV6-3, as they were indistinguishable. The study labeled fewer than 200 TCR beta chains cytomegalovirus-associated.

V was cut by 5 bases and J by 0 bases, with 14 bases left in between. Germline loops: CDR1 LGHNA, CDR2 YSLEER. CDR3 length: 16 amino acids. The PCR ran on 60 Vbeta and 13 Jbeta primers. Here immunoSEQ multiplex PCR was the method, and the copy in TCRdb shows in-frame clones only, minus some. The sample gives 80,000 or so clones, around 78% of which show up once; around 4.5% is in the top ten. Worth noting for this clone: What it recognizes is unknown.

The V and J genes are TRBV4-3 and TRBJ2-4; no firm D call. The receptor was derived from a man in his forties or fifties in good health and CMV-seronegative. The sample taken for sequencing was PBMCs. The CDR3 loop is CASSNRNQLAKNIQYF. The CDR3 nucleotides are TGCGCCAGCAGCAACAGAAACCAGCTAGCCAAAAACATTCAGTACTTC.